The 7 T cell receptor beta chains given below trace back to one sample, sequenced in a study of cytomegalovirus exposure and HLA in healthy donors. PCR primers comprised 60 Vbeta and 13 Jbeta primers. Assay used: immunoSEQ multiplex PCR; TCRdb lists only in-frame clones, some missing. Of around 270,000 clones in the sample, approximately 80% are singletons; the top ten hold 0.3% to 0.35%. Sequencing input: PBMCs. These receptors came from a girl aged 2 to 9 in good health and CMV-seronegative.

This sequence joins TRBV5-1 and TRBJ1-1; D may be TRBD1 (6 bases). The CDR3 loop spans 17 amino acids. Trimming removed 0 bases from V and 3 bases from J, with 18 bases in between. Germline V CDR1 and CDR2: SGHRS, YFSETQ. The CDR3: CASSLGPGRGTDTEAFF. DNA for the CDR3: TGCGCCAGCAGCTTGGGGCCGGGCAGGGGCACGGACACTGAAGCTTTCTTT.

The chain is built from TRBV2 and TRBJ2-3, with 9 bases fitting TRBD2. The CDR3 sequence is 14 residues long. Germline-derived CDR1 and CDR2 are SNHLY and FYNNEI. J lost 4 bases, V lost 6 bases, and 5 bases had no gene match. The CDR3 sequence: CASRVLAGSDTQYF. The CDR3 DNA follows: TGTGCCAGCAGGGTACTAGCGGGCTCAGATACGCAGTATTTT.

The chain is built from TRBV13 and TRBJ1-2; D ambiguous. V was pared by 5 bases and J by 8 bases, with 27 bases between. CDR1 PRHDT and CDR2 FYEKMQ come from the germline V gene (reference sequence). The CDR3 has 17 amino acids. The DNA of the CDR3 is TGTGCCAGCAGCCCAACCCTCCAGGACGGGGAAGAAAAAGGCTACACCTTC. Translated, it gives CASSPTLQDGEEKGYTF.

As concerns this clone: Different DNA sequences within this sample yield the same CDR3. J is TRBJ2-2 and V is TRBV5-1, with 7 positions matching TRBD2. Germline V gives CDR1 SGHRS, CDR2 YFSETQ. CDR3 length: 15 amino acids. V dropped 1 base and J dropped 3; count of bases not matched to a gene: 3. This CDR3 is CASSLRAGDTGELFF. The DNA for the CDR3 is TGCGCCAGCAGCTTGAGGGCGGGGGACACCGGGGAGCTGTTTTTT.

V is TRBV19 and J is TRBJ2-6; no clear D. Trimming shortened V by 3 bases and J by 3 bases, and 9 bases separated the two germline ends. Germline V lookup: CDR1 LNHDA, CDR2 SQIVND (reference sequence). The CDR3 has 15 residues. CDR3 nucleotide sequence: TGTGCCAGTAGTATTGAACAGATTGGGGCCAACGTCCTGACTTTC. Its translation is CASSIEQIGANVLTF.

The chain combines TRBV2 with TRBJ1-1, with D tentatively TRBD1 (6 bases). The V end was cut by 7 bases, the J end by 1 base, with 13 bases between. CDR1 and CDR2 (germline): SNHLY, FYNNEI. There are 14 residues in the CDR3. This CDR3 is CASIGQHTNTEAFF. The CDR3 region has the DNA TGTGCCAGCATTGGACAGCATACGAACACTGAAGCTTTCTTT.

The chain has TRBV10-3 and TRBJ2-5; 9 bases fit TRBD2. J gave up 1 base and V 4 bases, and 7 bases lay outside the gene matches. Per the germline V gene, CDR1 is ENHRY and CDR2 is SYGVKD. CDR3 length: 16 amino acids. For the CDR3, the DNA is TGTGCCATCAGTGGTTTGCTAGCGGGGCGCCAAGAGACCCAGTACTTC. Encoded protein: CAISGLLAGRQETQYF.